These 24 T cell receptor beta chains originate from one sample sequenced in a study of cytomegalovirus exposure and HLA in healthy donors. The PCR contained 60 Vbeta and 13 Jbeta primers. Produced via immunoSEQ multiplex PCR; TCRdb's table is partial and in-frame only. Of fewer than 200,000 clones listed, about four fifths are singletons. The specimen was PBMCs. The receptors stem from a man between 45 and 60 years old in good health and CMV-seronegative.

This clone is a singleton in its sample. The chain uses TRBV5-4 and TRBJ2-5, with 7 bases identical to TRBD1. This CDR3 has 15 residues. Germline V lookup: CDR1 SGHNT, CDR2 YYREEE (reference sequence). J was trimmed by 2 bases and V by 4 bases; bases with no gene match: 8. CDR3 region: CASSGRDSSQETQYF. CDR3 in DNA: TGTGCCAGCAGCGGACGGGACAGCTCACAAGAGACCCAGTACTTC.

This chain connects TRBV5-1 to TRBJ2-3; 9 bases agree with TRBD1. CDR3 size: 17 residues. V was pared by 3 bases and J by 5 bases, with 13 bases of the junction left unmatched. Germline V gene data show CDR1 as SGHRS and CDR2 as YFSETQ. This chain's CDR3 is CASSSTPGQGLLDTQYF. The CDR3 nucleotides read TGCGCCAGCAGCTCCACACCGGGACAGGGATTGTTAGATACGCAGTATTTT.

This chain connects TRBV28 to TRBJ1-5; 8 bases map to TRBD1. J was trimmed by 6 bases and V by 7 bases; bases with no gene match: 8. The germline V gene has CDR1 MDHEN and CDR2 SYDVKM. CDR3 length: 14 residues. The CDR3 here is CASTGQGLGQPQHF. The CDR3, as DNA: TGTGCCAGCACCGGACAGGGTCTCGGTCAGCCCCAGCATTTT.

This chain joins TRBV7-3 and TRBJ2-5; 9 bases align to TRBD1. V trimming: 9 bases; J trimming: 4 bases; junction bases outside the gene matches: 12. The CDR3 consists of 15 residues. The germline gives CDR1 SGHTA, CDR2 FQGTGA. The CDR3 loop is CARGRDRVSGETQYF. The CDR3 nucleotides read TGTGCCAGAGGGCGGGACAGGGTTTCTGGAGAGACCCAGTACTTC.

The chain combines TRBV27 with TRBJ2-1, with a weak D call TRBD2 (5 bases). Trimming took 2 bases from V and 7 from J, leaving 15 bases between them. The germline V gene has CDR1 MNHEY and CDR2 SMNVEV (reference sequence). CDR3 length equals 15 residues. The CDR3 is CASSLRGGVLNEQFF. DNA for the CDR3: TGTGCCAGCAGTTTACGGGGTGGTGTTTTGAATGAGCAGTTCTTC.

With regard to this clone: Different DNA sequences within this sample yield the same CDR3. The chain recombines TRBV5-6 with TRBJ1-5, with a weak D call TRBD1 (5 bases). The V and J ends lost 0 bases and 6 bases respectively, with 10 bases between them. CDR1 is SGHDT and CDR2 is YYEEEE in the germline V gene. This CDR3 is 14 amino acids long. The CDR3 nucleotides read TGTGCCAGCAGCTTGGGTCAGGGAGGTCAGCCCCAGCATTTT. Translated: CASSLGQGGQPQHF.

The sample holds many counts of this clone. V usage is TRBV5-6 and J usage is TRBJ2-2; possibly TRBD2 for D (6 bases). The CDR3 totals 16 residues. V gave up 3 bases and J gave up 4 bases, with 16 bases separating them. Germline V gives CDR1 SGHDT, CDR2 YYEEEE. The DNA of the CDR3 is TGTGCCAGCAGCTCTGAGGAGGGTTGGTTCACCGGGGAGCTGTTTTTT. It specifies CASSSEEGWFTGELFF.

This clone has a handful of counts. The CDR3 is CSVAGKGRTEAFF. The CDR3 DNA follows: TGCAGCGTTGCAGGAAAGGGGCGGACTGAAGCTTTCTTT. The chain links TRBV29-1 to TRBJ1-1, with D perhaps matching TRBD1 (5 bases). CDR1 and CDR2 (germline): SQVTM, ANQGSEA. V lost 4 bases and J 5 bases, leaving 14 bases between the germline ends. The CDR3 runs 13 residues.

This clone occurred once. This chain joins TRBV9 and TRBJ1-5, with 8 bases fitting TRBD1. Germline CDR1 and CDR2: SGDLS and YYNGEE. This CDR3 has 15 amino acids. The trim removed 4 bases at V and 3 bases at J, leaving 6 bases unmatched. The DNA for the CDR3 is TGTGCCAGCAGCATGGCAGGGGGCGTCAATCAGCCCCAGCATTTT. Translation gives CASSMAGGVNQPQHF.

The chain couples TRBV7-2 to TRBJ2-1, with D possibly matching TRBD2 (7 bases). Germline-derived CDR1 and CDR2 are SGHTA and FQGNSA. Trimming took 2 bases from V and 5 from J, leaving 16 bases between them. This CDR3 is built from 16 residues. The DNA for the CDR3 is TGTGCCAGCAGCTTACGAGGCGGGGGCACCAACAATGAGCAGTTCTTC. As protein: CASSLRGGGTNNEQFF.

The genes are TRBV5-8 and TRBJ2-7; 7 bases match TRBD1. CDR1 and CDR2 from the germline V gene are SGHTS and YDEGEE. V lost 2 bases and J lost 4; bases outside the gene matches: 3. The CDR3 consists of 13 residues. The CDR3 coding sequence is TGTGCCAGCAGCTTCGGACAGGAGTACGAGCAGTACTTC. It translates to CASSFGQEYEQYF. Using reference TRBV5-8 and TRBJ2-7 for the parts outside the CDR3, the full variable domain is EAGVTQSPTHLIKTRGQQATLRCSPISGHTSVYWYQQALGLGLQFLLWYDEGEERNRGNFPPRFSGRQFPNYSSELNVNALELEDSALYLCASSFGQEYEQYFGPGTRLTVT.

This clone was observed once. Other DNA sequences in this sample translate to the same CDR3. The rearrangement links TRBV9 to TRBJ1-1; 7 bases fit TRBD1. Germline CDR1 and CDR2: SGDLS and YYNGEE. The CDR3 is made up of 14 amino acids. The ends lost 4 bases at V and 1 base at J; junction bases unmatched: 4. CDR3 region: CASSPRQGNTEAFF. For the CDR3, the DNA is TGTGCCAGCAGCCCGCGACAGGGGAACACTGAAGCTTTCTTT.

The rearrangement joins TRBV5-1 to TRBJ1-6; 9 bases are a match to TRBD1. V lost 3 bases, J lost 7 bases, and 8 bases stayed unmatched. The CDR3 runs to 16 residues. CDR1 is SGHRS, CDR2 YFSETQ, per germline. The CDR3 DNA sequence: TGCGCCAGCAGCTCACCGACAGGGGGTCAAAATTCACCCCTCCACTTT. Translation gives CASSSPTGGQNSPLHF.

The chain is built from TRBV11-2 and TRBJ1-2; TRBD1 agrees at 9 bases. CDR3 length equals 14 residues. Germline trimming cut 1 base from V and 4 bases from J; bases unmatched to any gene: 1. Germline V CDR1 and CDR2: SGHAT, FQNNGV. The CDR3 loop is CASSLVQGAYGYTF. The CDR3 region has the DNA TGTGCCAGCAGCTTAGTACAGGGGGCCTATGGCTACACCTTC. The full variable domain, its missing parts supplied by reference TRBV11-2 and TRBJ1-2, is EAGVAQSPRYKIIEKRQSVAFWCNPISGHATLYWYQQILGQGPKLLIQFQNNGVVDDSQLPKDRFSAERLKGVDSTLKIQPAKLEDSAVYLCASSLVQGAYGYTFGSGTRLTVV.

Remarks on this clone: The sample has other DNA sequences that encode this CDR3 too. This chain links TRBV18 with TRBJ2-5; D not resolved. The CDR3 contains 11 residues. Germline assignment: CDR1 KGHSH and CDR2 LQKENI. V shed 6 bases and J shed 2 bases, with 4 bases lying between them. CDR3 bases: TGTGCCAGCTCCCTTCAAGAGACCCAGTACTTC. It translates to CASSLQETQYF.

The J gene is TRBJ2-7, the V gene TRBV18, with D perhaps matching TRBD1 (5 bases). CDR1 is KGHSH, CDR2 LQKENI, per germline. V gave up 5 bases and J gave up 0 bases, with 17 bases separating them. This CDR3 has 16 residues. CDR3 protein: CASSKTAPKFSYEQYF. The CDR3 nucleotides read TGTGCCAGCTCAAAGACAGCCCCAAAATTCTCCTACGAGCAGTACTTC.

The CDR3 DNA follows: TGTGCCAGCAGCTCCCATGGCGGGGGGGCTATGGGGAATGAGCAGTTCTTC. Its protein is CASSSHGGGAMGNEQFF. V usage is TRBV7-3 and J usage is TRBJ2-1; the match to TRBD2 covers 9 bases. V gave up 4 bases and J gave up 7 bases; unmatched junction bases: 14. The CDR3 runs to 17 residues. Germline V CDR1 and CDR2: SGHTA, FQGTGA.

This clone was found a few times. The gene calls are TRBV27 and TRBJ2-1, with 7 bases identical to TRBD1. The CDR3 is 18 residues long. CDR1 is MNHEY, CDR2 SMNVEV, per germline (reference sequence). V gave up 5 bases and J gave up 0 bases; unmatched junction bases: 13. In DNA form, the CDR3 reads TGTGCCAGCAGTCCGTACTCGACAGGGTCCAGCTCCTACAATGAGCAGTTCTTC. This codes for CASSPYSTGSSSYNEQFF.

The chain recombines TRBV29-1 with TRBJ1-1, with TRBD1 as a possible D gene (6 bases). CDR1 SQVTM and CDR2 ANQGSEA come from the germline V gene. Trimming removed 5 bases from V and 0 bases from J, with 7 bases in between. This CDR3 comprises 12 residues. CDR3: CSVNRVNTEAFF. The CDR3, as DNA: TGCAGCGTTAACAGGGTGAACACTGAAGCTTTCTTT.

This clone came up a few times. The chain carries TRBV2 and TRBJ1-5; D remains unclear. The length of the CDR3 is 17 residues. CDR1 and CDR2 from the germline V gene are SNHLY and FYNNEI. V lost 3 bases, J lost 3 bases, and 18 bases lay in between. CDR3 region: CASSDLLGGSLNQPQHF. The CDR3, as DNA: TGTGCCAGCAGTGACCTTCTTGGCGGCAGTCTCAATCAGCCCCAGCATTTT.

The genes are TRBV2 and TRBJ2-1; the match to TRBD2 covers 7 bases. The germline CDR1 and CDR2 sequences are SNHLY and FYNNEI. The CDR3 is made up of 14 amino acids. V was clipped by 8 bases and J by 12 bases; unmatched bases: 16. The CDR3 spells CASSMGPGGDAQFF. CDR3 in DNA: TGTGCCAGCTCGATGGGACCTGGGGGGGATGCGCAGTTCTTC.

The gene calls are TRBV7-8 and TRBJ2-1, with D unclear. The CDR3 is 17 residues long. Germline values: CDR1 SGHVS, CDR2 FQNEAQ. The V gene lost 0 bases and the J gene lost 6 bases, with 18 bases spanning the gap. The CDR3 sequence is CASSLARQTLLPNEQFF. The CDR3 DNA reads TGTGCCAGCAGCTTAGCGCGCCAAACCCTCCTTCCCAATGAGCAGTTCTTC.

The V call is TRBV6-1, the J call TRBJ1-5; D is unresolved. Germline V gives CDR1 MNHNS, CDR2 SASEGT. The CDR3 extends over 18 amino acids. The germline V and J ends were trimmed by 3 bases and 0 bases, with 18 bases remaining between them. This CDR3 reads CASSDRPGLLNSNQPQHF. The CDR3 DNA follows: TGTGCCAGCAGTGACCGGCCAGGCCTTCTAAATAGCAATCAGCCCCAGCATTTT.

This clone was seen once. The chain combines TRBV7-2 with TRBJ2-3; perhaps TRBD2 as D (5 bases). V dropped 8 bases and J dropped 3 bases, with 9 bases sitting between them. Per the germline V gene, CDR1 is SGHTA and CDR2 is FQGNSA. CDR3 length equals 12 residues. CDR3 nucleotide sequence: TGTGCCAGCGTGCCGGGGACAGATACGCAGTATTTT. It encodes CASVPGTDTQYF.